The sequence of this T cell receptor beta chain was determined in a study of T cells in Graves' hyperthyroidism and ophthalmopathy. Study-level results: Peripheral blood also featured most of the thyroid clonotypes expanded above 0.001.

Researchers defined stable Graves' hyperthyroidism as no ophthalmopathy progression within 18 months. A roughly 10 ml volume of fresh peripheral blood provided the PBMCs. The investigators amplified TCR beta CDR3 regions from RNA transcripts. An initial round of RT-PCR targeting the TCR CDR3 relied on the HTBI primer set. One entry per CDR3 protein results from TCRdb running MiXCR on the multiplex PCR reads. Here the sample spans 350,000 or so distinct CDR3 sequences, over 15% being singletons. On this clonotype: What it binds is unknown.

This CDR3 has 15 residues. The ends were cut back, 4 bases at V and 6 bases at J, with 16 bases in the middle. The germline V gene has CDR1 SGDLS and CDR2 YYNGEE. Sequenced material: blood. The sequence was obtained from a woman aged 45-59 years with Graves' hyperthyroidism. V is TRBV9 and J is TRBJ2-2; D call uncertain. The chain's CDR3 is CASSPYTVLAGELFF. The CDR3 region has the DNA TGTGCCAGCAGCCCATACACCGTATTGGCCGGGGAGCTGTTTTTT.